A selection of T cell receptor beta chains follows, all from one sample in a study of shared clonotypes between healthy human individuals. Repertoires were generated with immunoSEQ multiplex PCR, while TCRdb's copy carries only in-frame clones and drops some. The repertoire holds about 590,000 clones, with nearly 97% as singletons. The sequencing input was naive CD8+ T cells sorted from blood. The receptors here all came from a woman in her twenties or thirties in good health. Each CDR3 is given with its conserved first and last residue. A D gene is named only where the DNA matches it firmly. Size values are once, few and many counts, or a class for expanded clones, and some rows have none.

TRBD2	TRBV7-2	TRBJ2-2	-	TGTGCCAGCGTCAAATCTTGGGCCTTGCCTAGCGGACTCGGGGAGCTGTTTTTT	CASVKSWALPSGLGELFF
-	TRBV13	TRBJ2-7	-	TGTGCCAGCAGCGCCGGAGGGGGTTCAGGGGAGCAGTACTTC	CASSAGGGSGEQYF
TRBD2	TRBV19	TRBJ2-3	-	TGTGCCAGTAGTCCGCTCAGGGGGGCTAGCGGGAGCCCTAGCACAGATACGCAGTATTTT	CASSPLRGASGSPSTDTQYF
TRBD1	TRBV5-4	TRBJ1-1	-	TGTGCCAGCAGCCAGGATAGACAGGGAGTGTCAGAAGCTTTCTTT	CASSQDRQGVSEAFF
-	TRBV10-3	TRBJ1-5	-	TGTGCCATCAGTGAGACCAGCAATCAGCCCCAGCATTTT	CAISETSNQPQHF
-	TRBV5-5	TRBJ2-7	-	TGTGCCAGCAGCGATTGGACTGATCTTCTCGAGCAGTACTTC	CASSDWTDLLEQYF
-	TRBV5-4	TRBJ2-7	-	TGTGCCAGCAGCTTGGATCGCGCGGAGAACTACGAGCAGTACTTC	CASSLDRAENYEQYF
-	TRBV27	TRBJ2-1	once	TGTGCCAGCAGTTTTTTTCCTAGTTCCCGCAATGAGCAGTTCTTC	CASSFFPSSRNEQFF
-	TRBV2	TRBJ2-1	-	TGTGCCAGCAGTGAAGACGGACTTTACAATGAGCAGTTCTTC	CASSEDGLYNEQFF
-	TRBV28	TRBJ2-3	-	TGTGCCAGCAGTTTCTCGGCGGGCTCTAGCACAGATACGCAGTATTTT	CASSFSAGSSTDTQYF
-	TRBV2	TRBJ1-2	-	TGTGCCAGCAGTGACCCGGGGCAGGCGGGAAACTATGGCTACACCTTC	CASSDPGQAGNYGYTF
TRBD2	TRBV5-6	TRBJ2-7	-	TGTGCCAGCAGCTTTCTAGCGGGAAACGAGCAGTACTTC	CASSFLAGNEQYF
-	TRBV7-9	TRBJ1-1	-	TGTGCCAGCAGCTTATCGGGGGAAAACACTGAAGCTTTCTTT	CASSLSGENTEAFF
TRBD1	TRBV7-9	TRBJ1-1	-	TGTGCCAGCAGCCCATGGACAGGGGGGGTCGACACTGAAGCTTTCTTT	CASSPWTGGVDTEAFF
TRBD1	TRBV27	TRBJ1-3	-	TGTGCCAGCAGTACCACAGGGGCCTCTGGAAACACCATATATTTT	CASSTTGASGNTIYF
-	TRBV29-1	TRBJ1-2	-	TGCAGCGTTGAAACGCAGGGCGCTAACTATGGCTACACCTTC	CSVETQGANYGYTF
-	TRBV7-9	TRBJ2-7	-	TGTGCCAGCAGGTCCTTGGGACCTTCCTACGAGCAGTACTTC	CASRSLGPSYEQYF
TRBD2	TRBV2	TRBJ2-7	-	TGTGCCAGCATGCCTAGCGGGAGCGAGCAGTACTTC	CASMPSGSEQYF
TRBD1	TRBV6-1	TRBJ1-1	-	TGTGCCAGCAGTGAAGGCTGGGACAGGATTGGCTGGCCTGAAGCTTTCTTT	CASSEGWDRIGWPEAFF
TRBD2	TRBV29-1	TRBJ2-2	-	TGCAGCGTGGTAACCAATAGCGGGGTGAACACCGGGGAGCTGTTTTTT	CSVVTNSGVNTGELFF
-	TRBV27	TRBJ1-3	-	TGTGCCAGCAGCCCGTTACATGGAGCTGGAAACACCATATATTTT	CASSPLHGAGNTIYF
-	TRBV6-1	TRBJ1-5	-	TGTGCCAGCAGTGAGTGGGTCTTCACTAATCAGCCCCAGCATTTT	CASSEWVFTNQPQHF
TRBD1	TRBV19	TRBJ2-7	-	TGTGCCAGTAGTATTGATGGGACAGGGATCTACGAGCAGTACTTC	CASSIDGTGIYEQYF
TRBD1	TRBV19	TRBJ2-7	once	TGTGCCAGTAACCGGGGACAGGGTTCCTACGAGCAGTACTTC	CASNRGQGSYEQYF
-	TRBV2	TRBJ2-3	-	TGTGCCAGCAGTGCCCCGGAACAGGGTACCCATGGTACGCAGTATTTT	CASSAPEQGTHGTQYF
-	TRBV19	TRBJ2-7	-	TGTGCCAGTAGTATAATGGGGGACAACGAGCAGTACTTC	CASSIMGDNEQYF
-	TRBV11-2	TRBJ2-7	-	TGTGCCAGCAGCTCTCCCTCCTACGAGCAGTACTTC	CASSSPSYEQYF
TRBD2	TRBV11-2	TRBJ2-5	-	TGTGCCAGCAGCTTAGATCTTAGCGGGAGTCAGGAGACCCAGTACTTC	CASSLDLSGSQETQYF
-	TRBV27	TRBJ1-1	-	TGTGCCAGCAGTTATTCAGGGCGGACTGAAGCTTTCTTT	CASSYSGRTEAFF
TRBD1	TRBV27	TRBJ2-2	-	TGTGCCAGCAGTACCCCGGGACAGGCTCGCCTCGGGGAGCTGTTTTTT	CASSTPGQARLGELFF
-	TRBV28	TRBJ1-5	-	TGTGCCAGCAGTTTCTACGTTAGCAATCAGCCCCAGCATTTT	CASSFYVSNQPQHF
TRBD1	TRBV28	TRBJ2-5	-	TGTGCCAGCAGTTTTTTATCCGGAGCAGGGGGCCGAGAGACCCAGTACTTC	CASSFLSGAGGRETQYF
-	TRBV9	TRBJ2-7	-	TGTGCCAGCAGCGTAGCATATGTGGACGAGCAGTACTTC	CASSVAYVDEQYF
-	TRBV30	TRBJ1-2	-	TGTGCCTGGAGTGTATCGTCAGGCCTCCATGGCTACACCTTC	CAWSVSSGLHGYTF
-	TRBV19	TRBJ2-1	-	TGTGCCAGTAGTCCAGGGGTGGTAGTAGCGGCTAGTCGGACACACAATGAGCAGTTCTTC	CASSPGVVVAASRTHNEQFF
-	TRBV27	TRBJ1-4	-	TGTGCCAGCGGGCCCCTGGGGGCCACTAATGAAAAACTGTTTTTT	CASGPLGATNEKLFF
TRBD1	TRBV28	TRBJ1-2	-	TGTGCCAGCAGTCGAACACAGGGGACTAACTATGGCTACACCTTC	CASSRTQGTNYGYTF
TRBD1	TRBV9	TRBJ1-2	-	TGTGCCAGCAGCGTATCTCTGGGACAGCTGAACTATGGCTACACCTTC	CASSVSLGQLNYGYTF
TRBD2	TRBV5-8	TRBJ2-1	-	TGTGCCAGCAGCTTGACGACTAGCGGGAGTCGTGAGCAGTTCTTC	CASSLTTSGSREQFF
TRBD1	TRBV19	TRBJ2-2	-	TGTGCCAGTAGTACCCGGACAGGTAACACCGGGGAGCTGTTTTTT	CASSTRTGNTGELFF
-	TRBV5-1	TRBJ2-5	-	TGCGCCAGCAGCTCGGAGGGGCCACAAGAGACCCAGTACTTC	CASSSEGPQETQYF
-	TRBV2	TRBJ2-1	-	TGTGCCAGCAGCCGCGTAGGGGGGCCCTACAATGAGCAGTTCTTC	CASSRVGGPYNEQFF
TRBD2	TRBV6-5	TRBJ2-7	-	TGTGCCAGCAGTTACTCAGGACTAGCGGGAAGCGACGAGCAGTACTTC	CASSYSGLAGSDEQYF
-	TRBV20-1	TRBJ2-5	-	TGCAGTGTTGAGGCCGGGGAGACCCAGTACTTC	CSVEAGETQYF
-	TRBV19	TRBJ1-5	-	TGTGCCAGTAGTATAGCCAATCAGCCCCAGCATTTT	CASSIANQPQHF
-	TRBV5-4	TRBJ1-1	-	TGTGCCAGCAGCTTGTTCGGGGGGACTGAAGCTTTCTTT	CASSLFGGTEAFF
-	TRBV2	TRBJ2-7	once	TGTGCCAGCAGTGAACGGGGTTGGGAGCAGTACTTC	CASSERGWEQYF
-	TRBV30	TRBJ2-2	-	TGTGCCTGGAGTTTGGCCACCGGGGAGCTGTTTTTT	CAWSLATGELFF
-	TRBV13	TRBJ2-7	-	TGTGCCAGCAGCTTTGGGGGACCACGCGAGCAGTACTTC	CASSFGGPREQYF